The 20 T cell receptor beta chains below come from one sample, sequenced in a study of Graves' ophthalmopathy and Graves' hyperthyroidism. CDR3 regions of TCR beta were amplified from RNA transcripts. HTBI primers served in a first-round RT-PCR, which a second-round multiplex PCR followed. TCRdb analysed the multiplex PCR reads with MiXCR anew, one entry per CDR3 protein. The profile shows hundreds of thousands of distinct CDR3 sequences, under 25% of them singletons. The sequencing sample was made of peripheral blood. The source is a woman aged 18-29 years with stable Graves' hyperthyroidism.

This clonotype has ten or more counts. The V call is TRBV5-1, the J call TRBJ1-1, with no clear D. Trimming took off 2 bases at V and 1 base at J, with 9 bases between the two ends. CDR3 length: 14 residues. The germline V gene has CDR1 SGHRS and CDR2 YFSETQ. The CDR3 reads CASSFQTGNTEAFF. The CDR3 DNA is TGCGCCAGCAGCTTTCAGACGGGGAACACTGAAGCTTTCTTT. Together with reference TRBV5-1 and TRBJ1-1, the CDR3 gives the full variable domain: KAGVTQTPRYLIKTRGQQVTLSCSPISGHRSVSWYQQTPGQGLQFLFEYFSETQRNKGNFPGRFSGRQFSNSRSEMNVSTLELGDSALYLCASSFQTGNTEAFFGQGTRLTVV.

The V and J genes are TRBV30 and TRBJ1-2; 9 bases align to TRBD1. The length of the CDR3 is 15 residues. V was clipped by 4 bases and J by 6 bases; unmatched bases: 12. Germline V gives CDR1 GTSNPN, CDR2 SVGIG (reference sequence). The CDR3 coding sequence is TGTGCCTGGATATGGAACAGGGGGCGCAGGGATGGCTACACCTTC. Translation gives CAWIWNRGRRDGYTF.

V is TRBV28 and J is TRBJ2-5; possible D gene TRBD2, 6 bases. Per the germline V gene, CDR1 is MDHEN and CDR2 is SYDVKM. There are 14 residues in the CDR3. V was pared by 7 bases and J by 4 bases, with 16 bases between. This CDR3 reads CASTPAGPIETQYF. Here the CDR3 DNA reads TGTGCCAGCACCCCTGCGGGGCCAATAGAGACCCAGTACTTC.

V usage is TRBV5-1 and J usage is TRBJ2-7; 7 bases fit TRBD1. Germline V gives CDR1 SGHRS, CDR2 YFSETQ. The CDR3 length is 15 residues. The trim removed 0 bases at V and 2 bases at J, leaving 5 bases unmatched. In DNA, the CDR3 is TGCGCCAGCAGCTTGGGGGACAGATTAACCTACGAGCAGTACTTC. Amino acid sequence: CASSLGDRLTYEQYF. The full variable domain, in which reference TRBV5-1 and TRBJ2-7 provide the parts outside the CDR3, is KAGVTQTPRYLIKTRGQQVTLSCSPISGHRSVSWYQQTPGQGLQFLFEYFSETQRNKGNFPGRFSGRQFSNSRSEMNVSTLELGDSALYLCASSLGDRLTYEQYFGPGTRLTVT.

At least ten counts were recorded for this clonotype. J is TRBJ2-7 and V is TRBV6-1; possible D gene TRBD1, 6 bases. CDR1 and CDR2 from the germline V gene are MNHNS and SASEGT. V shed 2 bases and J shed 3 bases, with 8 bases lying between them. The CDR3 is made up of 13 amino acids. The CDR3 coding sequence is TGTGCCAGCAGTGAAACAGGGAACTACGAGCAGTACTTC. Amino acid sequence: CASSETGNYEQYF.

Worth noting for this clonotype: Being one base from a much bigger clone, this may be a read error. CDR3 amino acids: CASSFDRGLGEACF. The CDR3 coding sequence is TGTGCCAGCAGCTTCGACAGGGGGCTTGGTGAAGCTTGCTTT. The V call is TRBV11-2, the J call TRBJ1-1; 10 positions match TRBD1. The CDR3 has 14 amino acids. Germline lookup yields CDR1 SGHAT and CDR2 FQNNGV.

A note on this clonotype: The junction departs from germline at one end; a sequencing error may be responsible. The chain's CDR3 is CASSAQVFDYGYTF. DNA of the CDR3: TGCGCCAGCAGCGCACAGGTGTTCGACTATGGTTACACCTTC. This chain uses TRBV5-1 with TRBJ1-2, with D tentatively TRBD1 (5 bases). The germline gives CDR1 SGHRS, CDR2 YFSETQ. The CDR3 covers 14 residues.

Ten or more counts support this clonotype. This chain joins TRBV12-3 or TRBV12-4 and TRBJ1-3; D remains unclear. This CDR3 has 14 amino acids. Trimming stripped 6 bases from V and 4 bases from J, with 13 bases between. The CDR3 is CASSPDRRGNTIYF. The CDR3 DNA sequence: TGTGCCAGCAGCCCTGACCGGCGCGGAAACACCATATATTTT.

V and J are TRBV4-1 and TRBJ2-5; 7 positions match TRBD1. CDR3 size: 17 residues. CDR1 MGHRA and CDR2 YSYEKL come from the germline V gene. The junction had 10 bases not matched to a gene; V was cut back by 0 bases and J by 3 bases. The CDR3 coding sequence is TGCGCCAGCAGCCAAGATAAGATGGCACAGGGGAAAGAGACCCAGTACTTC. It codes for CASSQDKMAQGKETQYF.

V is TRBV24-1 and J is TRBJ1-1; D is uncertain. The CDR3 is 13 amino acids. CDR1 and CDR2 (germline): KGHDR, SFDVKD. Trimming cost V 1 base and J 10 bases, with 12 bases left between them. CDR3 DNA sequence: TGTGCCACCAGTGATTTCCAAGGACGGGGAGCTTTCTTT. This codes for CATSDFQGRGAFF.

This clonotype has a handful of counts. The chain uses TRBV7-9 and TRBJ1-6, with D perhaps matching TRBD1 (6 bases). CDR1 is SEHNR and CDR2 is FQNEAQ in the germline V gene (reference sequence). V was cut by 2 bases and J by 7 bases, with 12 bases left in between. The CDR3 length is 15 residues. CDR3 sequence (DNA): TGTGCCAGCAGCTTATCCGGACAGATAAATTCACCCCTCCACTTT. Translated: CASSLSGQINSPLHF.

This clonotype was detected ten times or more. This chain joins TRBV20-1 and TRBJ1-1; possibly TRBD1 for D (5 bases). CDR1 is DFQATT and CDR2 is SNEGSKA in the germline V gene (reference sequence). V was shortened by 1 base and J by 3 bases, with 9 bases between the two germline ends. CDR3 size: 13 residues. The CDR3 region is CSARGFRDTEAFF. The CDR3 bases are TGCAGTGCTAGAGGGTTCAGGGACACTGAAGCTTTCTTT.

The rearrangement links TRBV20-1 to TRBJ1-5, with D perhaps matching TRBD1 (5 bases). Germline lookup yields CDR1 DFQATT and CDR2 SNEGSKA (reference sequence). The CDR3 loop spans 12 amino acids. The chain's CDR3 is CRDLGPNQPQHF. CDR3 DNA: TGCAGGGATTTGGGACCCAATCAGCCCCAGCATTTT.

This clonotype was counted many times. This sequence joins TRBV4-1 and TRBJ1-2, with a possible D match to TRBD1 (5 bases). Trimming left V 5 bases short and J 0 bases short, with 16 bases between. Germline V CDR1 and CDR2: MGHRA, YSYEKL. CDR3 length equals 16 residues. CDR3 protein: CASSAPGLGANYGYTF. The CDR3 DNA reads TGCGCCAGCAGCGCCCCAGGGTTGGGAGCTAACTATGGCTACACCTTC.

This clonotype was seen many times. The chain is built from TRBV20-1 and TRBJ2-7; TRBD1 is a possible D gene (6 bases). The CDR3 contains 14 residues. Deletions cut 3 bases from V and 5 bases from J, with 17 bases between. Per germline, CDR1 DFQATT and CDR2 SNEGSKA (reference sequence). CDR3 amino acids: CSASRQVYVDEQYF. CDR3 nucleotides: TGCAGTGCTAGCCGACAGGTTTACGTGGACGAGCAGTACTTC.

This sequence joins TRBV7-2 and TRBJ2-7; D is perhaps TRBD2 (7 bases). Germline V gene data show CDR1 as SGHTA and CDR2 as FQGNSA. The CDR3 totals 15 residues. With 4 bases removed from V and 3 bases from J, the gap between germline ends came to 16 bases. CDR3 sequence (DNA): TGTGCCAGCAGCTCTTGGGGGGGGCCTAACTACGAGCAGTACTTC. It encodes CASSSWGGPNYEQYF.

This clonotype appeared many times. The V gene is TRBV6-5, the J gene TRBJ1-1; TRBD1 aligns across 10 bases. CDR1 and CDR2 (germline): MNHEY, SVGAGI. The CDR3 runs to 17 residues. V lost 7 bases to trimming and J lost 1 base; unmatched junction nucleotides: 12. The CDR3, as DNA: TGTGCCAGCATTTCTACGATCGGGACAGGGGCGAACACTGAAGCTTTCTTT. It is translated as CASISTIGTGANTEAFF.

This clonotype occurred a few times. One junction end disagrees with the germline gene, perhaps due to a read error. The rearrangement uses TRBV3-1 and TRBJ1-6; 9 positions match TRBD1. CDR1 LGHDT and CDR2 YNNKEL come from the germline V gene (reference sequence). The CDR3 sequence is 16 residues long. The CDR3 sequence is CASSLLGQGNNPPLHF. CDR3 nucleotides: TGTGCCAGCAGCCTCTTGGGACAGGGAAATAATCCACCCCTCCACTTT.

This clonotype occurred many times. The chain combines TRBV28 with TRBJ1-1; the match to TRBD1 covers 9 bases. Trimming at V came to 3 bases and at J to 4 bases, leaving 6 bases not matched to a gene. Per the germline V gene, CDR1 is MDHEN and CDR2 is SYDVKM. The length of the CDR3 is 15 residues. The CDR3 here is CASSLRDRATTEAFF. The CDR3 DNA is TGTGCCAGCAGTTTGAGGGACAGGGCTACCACTGAAGCTTTCTTT.

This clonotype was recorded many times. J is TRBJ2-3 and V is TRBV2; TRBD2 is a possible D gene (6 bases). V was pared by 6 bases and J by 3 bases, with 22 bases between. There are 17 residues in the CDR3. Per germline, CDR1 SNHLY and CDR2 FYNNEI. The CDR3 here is CASSPGWEDGLTDTQYF. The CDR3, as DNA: TGTGCCAGCAGCCCGGGTTGGGAGGACGGGCTAACAGATACGCAGTATTTT.